This section outlines one T cell receptor beta chain sequence together with its context. Trimming cost V 2 bases and J 4 bases, with 11 bases left between them. Germline CDR1 reads MNHNY; CDR2 reads SVGAGI (reference sequence). CDR3 length: 14 residues. The sample originates from a study of blood T cell repertoires in COVID-19. Study-wide background: From T cells, B-cell-depleted T cells, or PBMCs came the material, which was cDNA or gDNA.

This table comes from immunoSEQ multiplex PCR, and its TCRdb copy is limited to in-frame clones, with some not included. The sample records nearly 200,000 clones, about 80% being singletons. The chain joins TRBV6-6 to TRBJ1-1; a possible D gene is TRBD1 (5 bases). Input material: peripheral blood. This clonotype originated in a human donor with acute or convalescent COVID-19. The donor label of this sample is uncertain. This chain's CDR3 is CASSYDGGVTEAFF. The CDR3 DNA reads TGTGCCAGCAGTTACGACGGGGGGGTCACTGAAGCTTTCTTT.